Following are 6 T cell receptor beta chains from one sample sequenced in a study of blood T cells in healthy people across ages. Using a J-beta primer mix together with a sample-barcoded 5' primer, a second PCR was run for about 6 to 12 cycles. TCRdb reprocessed the 5' RACE reads with MiXCR, giving one entry per CDR3 protein. The sample consists of approximately 1.5 million distinct CDR3 sequences, about 31% of them appearing once. The specimen sequenced was blood. All receptors derive from a woman in her 30s in good health.

This sequence joins TRBV9 and TRBJ2-1; tentative D call: TRBD2 (5 bases). This CDR3 spans 12 amino acids. V lost 3 bases, J lost 9 bases, and 10 bases lay in between. Germline lookup yields CDR1 SGDLS and CDR2 YYNGEE. CDR3 nucleotides: TGTGCCAGCAGCGCCGGGGAGTTTGAGCAGTTCTTC. Its protein product is CASSAGEFEQFF.

This clonotype was seen repeatedly, ten times or more. The chain couples TRBV18 to TRBJ2-1; D is uncertain. This CDR3 spans 14 amino acids. Germline-derived CDR1 and CDR2 are KGHSH and LQKENI. Between the trimmed V and J ends, which lost 0 bases and 4 bases, there was a span of 7 bases. This CDR3 is CASSPPNAYNEQFF. The CDR3 DNA reads TGTGCCAGCTCACCACCTAACGCGTACAATGAGCAGTTCTTC.

The rearrangement joins TRBV20-1 to TRBJ2-7; no clear D. Per the germline V gene, CDR1 is DFQATT and CDR2 is SNEGSKA (reference sequence). The CDR3 sequence is 12 residues long. Trimming removed 6 bases from V and 1 base from J, with 10 bases in between. Here the CDR3 DNA reads TGCAGTGCGGAGACAAATTCCTACGAGCAGTACTTC. Translating it yields CSAETNSYEQYF.

This clonotype came up a few times. The chain recombines TRBV7-3 with TRBJ2-3, with TRBD2 matching 7 bases. This CDR3 region has 17 residues. CDR1 and CDR2 (germline): SGHTA, FQGTGA. V trimming: 2 bases; J trimming: 0 bases; junction bases outside the gene matches: 8. The CDR3 coding sequence is TGTGCCAGCAGCTTAGGGCCTAGCGGAACTAGCACAGATACGCAGTATTTT. This translates into CASSLGPSGTSTDTQYF.

Worth noting for this clonotype: The junction departs from the called germline gene at one end, perhaps through a read error. CDR3 coding DNA: TGTGCCTGGAACCAGGGGCATAGGGTCTACGTGCAGTACTTC. It encodes CAWNQGHRVYVQYF. The V gene is TRBV30, the J gene TRBJ2-7, with D possibly being TRBD1 (6 bases). The CDR3 is 14 residues long. Per the germline V gene, CDR1 is GTSNPN and CDR2 is SVGIG (reference sequence). The whole variable domain, remainder taken from reference TRBV30 and TRBJ2-7, is SQTIHQWPATLVQPVGSPLSLECTVEGTSNPNLYWYRQAAGRGLQLLFYSVGIGQISSEVPQNLSASRPQDRQFILSSKKLLLSDSGFYLCAWNQGHRVYVQYFGPGTRLTVT.

The chain joins TRBV28 to TRBJ2-7; 7 bases are a match to TRBD1. The CDR3 spans 15 residues. Per the germline V gene, CDR1 is MDHEN and CDR2 is SYDVKM. V shed 6 bases, J shed 0 bases, and the junction held 8 bases outside the gene matches. The CDR3 DNA reads as TGTGCCAGCAGAGCCACAGGGGACCCCTCCTACGAGCAGTACTTC. It is translated as CASRATGDPSYEQYF.